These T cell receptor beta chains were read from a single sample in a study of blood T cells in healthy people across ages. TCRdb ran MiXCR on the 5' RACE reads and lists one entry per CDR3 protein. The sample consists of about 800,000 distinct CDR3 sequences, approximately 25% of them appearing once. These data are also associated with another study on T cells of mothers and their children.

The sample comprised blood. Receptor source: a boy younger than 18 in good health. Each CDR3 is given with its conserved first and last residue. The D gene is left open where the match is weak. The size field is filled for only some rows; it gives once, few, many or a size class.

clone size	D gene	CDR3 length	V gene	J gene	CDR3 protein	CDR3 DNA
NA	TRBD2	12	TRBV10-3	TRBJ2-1	CAISTSDHEQFF	TGTGCCATTTCGACTAGCGACCATGAGCAGTTCTTC
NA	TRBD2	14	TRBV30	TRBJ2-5	CAWDTGGTQETQYF	TGTGCCTGGGATACGGGGGGAACCCAAGAGACCCAGTACTTC
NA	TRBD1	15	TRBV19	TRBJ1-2	CASIDRQGPYYGYTF	TGTGCCAGTATCGATAGACAGGGGCCCTACTATGGCTACACCTTC
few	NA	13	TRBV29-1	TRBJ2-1	CSVVREPYNEQFF	TGCAGCGTTGTTCGGGAGCCGTACAATGAGCAGTTCTTC
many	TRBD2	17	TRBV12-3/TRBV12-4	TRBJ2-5	CASSLYPGLAGQETQYF	TGTGCCAGCAGTTTGTACCCGGGACTAGCGGGCCAAGAGACCCAGTACTTC
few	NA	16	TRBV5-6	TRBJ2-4	CASSFRRVIAKNIQYF	TGTGCCAGCAGCTTCCGCAGGGTCATAGCCAAAAACATTCAGTACTTC
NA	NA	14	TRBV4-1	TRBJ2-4	CASSQEGPPDIQYF	TGCGCCAGCAGCCAAGAGGGCCCACCGGACATTCAGTACTTC
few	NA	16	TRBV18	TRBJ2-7	CASSPAGPQSPYEQYF	TGTGCCAGCTCACCGGCCGGGCCTCAATCCCCCTACGAGCAGTACTTC
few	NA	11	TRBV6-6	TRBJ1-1	CASTSDREAFF	TGTGCCAGCACCTCTGACAGGGAAGCTTTCTTT
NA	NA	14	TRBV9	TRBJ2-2	CASSVWAGTGELFF	TGTGCCAGCAGCGTTTGGGCCGGGACCGGGGAGCTGTTTTTT
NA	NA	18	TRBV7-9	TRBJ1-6	CASSPPLEEGGGNSPLHF	TGTGCCAGCAGCCCACCGCTCGAAGAAGGGGGTGGTAATTCACCCCTCCACTTT
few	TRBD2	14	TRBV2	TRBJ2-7	CAGLGLAGDYEQYF	TGTGCCGGCCTAGGACTAGCGGGGGACTACGAGCAGTACTTC
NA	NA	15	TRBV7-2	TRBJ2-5	CASSRGYKAGETQYF	TGTGCCAGCAGCCGAGGATACAAGGCCGGGGAGACCCAGTACTTC
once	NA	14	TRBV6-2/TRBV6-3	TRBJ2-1	CASSYTLVTNEQFF	TGTGCCAGCAGTTACACCCTAGTTACCAATGAGCAGTTCTTC
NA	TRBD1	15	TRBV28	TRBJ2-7	CASSFPGTGEYEQYF	TGTGCCAGCAGTTTTCCCGGGACAGGGGAATACGAGCAGTACTTC
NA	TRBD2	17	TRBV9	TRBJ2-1	CASSVASGSLGGNEQFF	TGTGCCAGCAGCGTAGCTAGCGGGAGTTTAGGTGGCAATGAGCAGTTCTTC
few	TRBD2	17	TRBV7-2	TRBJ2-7	CASSLGLAGGLVYEQYF	TGTGCCAGCAGCTTGGGACTAGCGGGAGGTTTGGTTTACGAGCAGTACTTC
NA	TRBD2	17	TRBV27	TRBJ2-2	CASSLNGASGKGGELFF	TGTGCCAGCAGTTTAAACGGTGCTAGCGGGAAGGGCGGGGAGCTGTTCTTT
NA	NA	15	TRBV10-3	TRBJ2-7	CAISESGGEKYEQYF	TGTGCCATCAGTGAGTCAGGCGGGGAGAAATACGAGCAGTACTTC
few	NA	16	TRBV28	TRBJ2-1	CASSSLPGDNNNEQFF	TGTGCCAGCAGTTCACTACCGGGGGACAATAACAATGAGCAGTTCTTC
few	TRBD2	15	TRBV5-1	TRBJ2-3	CASSPGLAGHDTQYF	TGCGCCAGCAGCCCTGGATTAGCGGGACATGATACGCAGTATTTT
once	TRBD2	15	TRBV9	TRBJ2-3	CASSKGTSGLDTQYF	TGTGCCAGCAGCAAAGGGACTAGCGGGTTAGATACGCAGTATTTT
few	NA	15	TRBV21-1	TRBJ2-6	CASSSAPAGANVLTF	TGTGCCAGCAGCTCCGCCCCGGCCGGGGCCAACGTCCTGACTTTC
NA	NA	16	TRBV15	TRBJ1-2	CATSRDEGNYNYGYTF	TGTGCCACCAGCAGAGATGAGGGAAACTATAACTATGGCTACACCTTC
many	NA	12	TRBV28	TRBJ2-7	CASSSAGYEQYF	TGTGCCAGCAGTTCTGCGGGCTACGAGCAGTACTTC
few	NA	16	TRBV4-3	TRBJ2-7	CASSQDSRASSYEQYF	TGCGCCAGCAGCCAAGATTCGAGGGCGTCCTCCTACGAGCAGTACTTC
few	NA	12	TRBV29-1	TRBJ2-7	CSVEVPGYEQYF	TGCAGCGTTGAAGTGCCGGGTTACGAGCAGTACTTC
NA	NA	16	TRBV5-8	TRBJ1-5	CASSLGTVLDNQPQHF	TGTGCCAGCAGCCTGGGGACGGTCCTGGACAATCAGCCCCAGCATTTT
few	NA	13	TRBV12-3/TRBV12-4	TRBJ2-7	CASSLAGTNEQYF	TGTGCCAGCAGTTTGGCAGGGACGAACGAGCAGTACTTC
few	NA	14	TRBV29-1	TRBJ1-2	CSVGFRDNNRGYTF	TGCAGCGTTGGATTCAGGGACAATAATCGTGGCTACACCTTC
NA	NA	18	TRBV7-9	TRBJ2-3	CASSSRIGRTHDTDTQYF	TGTGCCAGCAGCTCGAGAATAGGACGGACCCACGACACAGATACGCAGTATTTT
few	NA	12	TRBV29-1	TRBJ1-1	CSVQRLGAEAFF	TGCAGCGTCCAGCGCCTCGGCGCTGAAGCTTTCTTT
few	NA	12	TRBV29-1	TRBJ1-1	CSVESMNTEAFF	TGCAGCGTTGAATCTATGAACACTGAAGCTTTCTTT
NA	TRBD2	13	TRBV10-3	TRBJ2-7	CAISDGLADEQYF	TGTGCCATCAGTGATGGGCTAGCGGACGAGCAGTACTTC
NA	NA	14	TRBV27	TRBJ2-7	CASSYGGSPYEQYF	TGTGCCAGCAGTTACGGCGGGTCCCCCTACGAGCAGTACTTC
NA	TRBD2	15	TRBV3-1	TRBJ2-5	CASSFRTGRGETQYF	TGTGCCAGCAGCTTCCGGACCGGGAGGGGAGAGACCCAGTACTTC
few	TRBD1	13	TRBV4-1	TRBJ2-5	CATSGQTQETQYF	TGCGCCACCTCGGGACAGACCCAAGAGACCCAGTACTTC
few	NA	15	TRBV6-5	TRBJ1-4	CASSYRRETNEKLFF	TGTGCCAGCAGTTACCGAAGGGAAACTAATGAAAAACTGTTTTTT
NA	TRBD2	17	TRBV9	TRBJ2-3	CASSAAGTSGLTDTQYF	TGTGCCAGCAGCGCAGCCGGGACTAGCGGACTCACAGATACGCAGTATTTT
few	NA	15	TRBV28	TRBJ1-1	CASSLPWTADTEAFF	TGTGCCAGCAGCTTACCCTGGACAGCAGACACTGAAGCTTTCTTT
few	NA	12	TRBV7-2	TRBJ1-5	CASSYSDRPQHF	TGTGCCAGCAGCTACTCCGATCGGCCCCAGCATTTT
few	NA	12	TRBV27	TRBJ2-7	CASSFTGMKQYF	TGTGCCAGCAGTTTCACAGGGATGAAGCAGTACTTC
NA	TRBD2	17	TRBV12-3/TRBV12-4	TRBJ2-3	CASSTTGTSGPTDTQYF	TGTGCCAGCAGTACCACCGGGACTAGCGGTCCCACAGATACGCAGTATTTT
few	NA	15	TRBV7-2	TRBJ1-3	CASSLQEHSGNTIYF	TGTGCCAGCAGCTTACAGGAACACTCTGGAAACACCATATATTTT
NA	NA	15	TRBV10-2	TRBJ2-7	CASSEFAGAGYEQYF	TGCGCCAGCAGTGAGTTTGCAGGCGCCGGCTACGAGCAGTACTTC